This entry concerns a single TCR beta chain. The data were obtained in a study of blood T cells in healthy people across ages. Primed by a sample-barcoded 5' primer and a J-beta primer mix, a second PCR proceeded for roughly 6 to 12 cycles. Every single cDNA molecule received a tag from a template-switch adaptor with 12 random nucleotides. TCRdb fed the 5' RACE reads into MiXCR, producing one record per CDR3 protein. The sample contains around 750,000 distinct CDR3 sequences, about 55% of which appear only once. V shed 4 bases and J 0 bases; nucleotides not matched to a gene: 12. The CDR3 contains 18 residues. The V gene's germline CDR1 is SGHRS and CDR2 YFSETQ.

The sequence was obtained from a man older than 75 in good health. The sample taken for sequencing was blood. V usage is TRBV5-1 and J usage is TRBJ2-1; the match to TRBD1 covers 8 bases. CDR3 residues: CASSQDRVRASSYNEQFF. CDR3 nucleotides: TGCGCCAGCAGCCAGGACAGGGTACGTGCGAGCTCCTACAATGAGCAGTTCTTC. The variable domain in full, with the rest retrieved from reference TRBV5-1 and TRBJ2-1, is KAGVTQTPRYLIKTRGQQVTLSCSPISGHRSVSWYQQTPGQGLQFLFEYFSETQRNKGNFPGRFSGRQFSNSRSEMNVSTLELGDSALYLCASSQDRVRASSYNEQFFGPGTRLTVL.